This TCR beta chain was captured in a study of T cell responses to AZD1222 COVID-19 vaccine. Study details: Combined were second doses at about 4 or about 12 weeks. Study observations and caveats: Clonal diversity was possibly underestimated, and white British individuals and females predominated among donors. None of the repertoires were sampled until the peak T cell response had passed. Spike as a whole was targeted by vaccine-associated CD4 TCRs, dominant at 160-218 and 743-854.

Assay: immunoSEQ multiplex PCR; the TCRdb copy retains only in-frame clones and omits some. The table has under 150,000 clones, around 90% seen once; the top ten hold 4.5% to 6.5%. Remarks on this clone: Its antigen is still unknown.

Germline trimming cut 4 bases from V and 8 bases from J; bases unmatched to any gene: 10. The CDR3 contains 14 residues. Germline loops: CDR1 LNHDA, CDR2 SQIVND (reference sequence). The sequencing here drew on peripheral blood, taken on day 0 of AZD1222 vaccination. This sequence joins TRBV19 and TRBJ1-2, with TRBD1 matching over 7 bases. The origin of this receptor is an adult in good health. CDR3: CASSTDSTGRGYTF. CDR3 bases: TGTGCCAGTAGTACGGATTCGACAGGGAGAGGCTACACCTTC. The full variable domain, rest sourced from reference TRBV19 and TRBJ1-2, is DGGITQSPKYLFRKEGQNVTLSCEQNLNHDAMYWYRQDPGQGLRLIYYSQIVNDFQKGDIAEGYSVSREKKESFPLTVTSAQKNPTAFYLCASSTDSTGRGYTFGSGTRLTVV.